A single sample is the source of the 12 T cell receptor beta chains below, sequenced in a study of T cell responses to AZD1222 COVID-19 vaccine. Profiling relied on immunoSEQ multiplex PCR, and the TCRdb table lists in-frame clones only, not all of them. Of 130,000 to 150,000 clones in the sample, under 95% are singletons; the top ten hold approximately 2%. The sequences come from peripheral blood, collected on day 0 of AZD1222 vaccination. The receptors stem from an adult in good health.

The rearrangement joins TRBV7-9 to TRBJ1-5; possible D gene TRBD1, 6 bases. This CDR3 has 16 residues. Germline values: CDR1 SEHNR, CDR2 FQNEAQ (reference sequence). V was clipped by 4 bases and J by 4 bases, with 17 bases between them. In DNA, the CDR3 is TGTGCCAGCAGCTCGGGGGCGGGGTCCCTGAATCAGCCCCAGCATTTT. This gives the protein CASSSGAGSLNQPQHF.

The chain joins TRBV20-1 to TRBJ1-1, with D maybe TRBD1 (5 bases). The CDR3 consists of 11 residues. In germline, CDR1 is DFQATT, CDR2 SNEGSKA (reference sequence). V lost 3 bases and J 8 bases, leaving 10 bases between the germline ends. In DNA form, the CDR3 reads TGCAGTGCTAGCCCGGGGCTGGAAGCTTTCTTT. This translates into CSASPGLEAFF.

V and J are TRBV6-1 and TRBJ2-1; TRBD1 agrees at 7 bases. This CDR3 contains 13 residues. The V segment lost 5 bases and the J segment 4 bases; nucleotides outside the gene matches: 2. Germline-derived CDR1 and CDR2 are MNHNS and SASEGT. CDR3 residues: CASSRDRYNEQFF. CDR3 nucleotide sequence: TGTGCCAGCAGTCGGGACAGATACAATGAGCAGTTCTTC.

CDR3 nucleotides: TGTGCCAGCACCACCAACCCCCAGGGGGATGAAAAACTGTTTTTT. It yields the protein CASTTNPQGDEKLFF. The chain joins TRBV4-2 to TRBJ1-4, with 7 bases matching TRBD1. The CDR3 contains 15 residues. The germline V gene encodes CDR1 LGHNA and CDR2 YNFKEQ. With 7 bases clipped from V and 6 bases from J, the junction kept 11 bases outside the gene matches.

This clone appeared a single time. The chain carries TRBV19 and TRBJ2-2, with a tentative D call TRBD2 (5 bases). This CDR3 is 16 amino acids long. CDR1 and CDR2 from the germline V gene are LNHDA and SQIVND (reference sequence). The V end lost 3 bases, the J end lost 2 bases, and 13 bases lay between the germline ends. The CDR3 sequence: CASSMGRTGNTGELFF. The CDR3, as DNA: TGTGCCAGTAGTATGGGTCGGACGGGAAACACCGGGGAGCTGTTTTTT.

This chain links TRBV7-6 with TRBJ1-3; D gene uncertain. The V gene's germline CDR1 is SGHVS and CDR2 FNYEAQ. Trimming left V 3 bases short and J 2 bases short, with 17 bases between. The CDR3 covers 17 residues. The DNA of the CDR3 is TGTGCCAGCAGCTTTGGTTTGCTTTCTAAAACTGGAAACACCATATATTTT. Translating it yields CASSFGLLSKTGNTIYF. Based on the CDR3 plus reference TRBV7-6 and TRBJ1-3, the full variable domain is GAGVSQSPRYKVTKRGQDVALRCDPISGHVSLYWYRQALGQGPEFLTYFNYEAQQDKSGLPNDRFSAERPEGSISTLTIQRTEQRDSAMYRCASSFGLLSKTGNTIYFGEGSWLTVV.

The chain joins TRBV14 to TRBJ1-6; perhaps TRBD1 as D (6 bases). This CDR3 has 16 residues. The V gene lost 2 bases and the J gene lost 5 bases, with 13 bases spanning the gap. The germline V gene encodes CDR1 SGHDN and CDR2 FVKESK. The CDR3 coding sequence is TGTGCCAGCAGCCAATTAACAGGGAGAGATAATTCACCCCTCCACTTT. Protein: CASSQLTGRDNSPLHF. The whole variable domain, remainder taken from reference TRBV14 and TRBJ1-6, is EAGVTQFPSHSVIEKGQTVTLRCDPISGHDNLYWYRRVMGKEIKFLLHFVKESKQDESGMPNNRFLAERTGGTYSTLKVQPAELEDSGVYFCASSQLTGRDNSPLHFGNGTRLTVT.

The gene calls are TRBV7-3 and TRBJ2-1; 9 bases line up with TRBD1. CDR1 SGHTA and CDR2 FQGTGA come from the germline V gene. The V and J ends lost 4 bases and 7 bases, in that order; junction bases with no gene match: 8. The CDR3 spans 15 residues. CDR3 sequence: CASSSTGGSWNEQFF. The CDR3 region has the DNA TGTGCCAGCAGCTCAACAGGGGGCTCCTGGAATGAGCAGTTCTTC.

This clone appeared a few times. The chain recombines TRBV5-4 with TRBJ2-1; no clear D gene. The germline V gene has CDR1 SGHNT and CDR2 YYREEE (reference sequence). The CDR3 loop spans 12 amino acids. V was trimmed by 0 bases and J by 2 bases, leaving 0 bases between them. The CDR3 DNA is TGTGCCAGCAGCTTGGCCTACAATGAGCAGTTCTTC. Translation: CASSLAYNEQFF.

The rearrangement uses TRBV10-3 and TRBJ1-3; 7 positions agree with TRBD1. V lost 6 bases to trimming and J lost 8 bases; unmatched junction nucleotides: 4. The CDR3 length is 12 residues. The germline V gene encodes CDR1 ENHRY and CDR2 SYGVKD. CDR3 DNA sequence: TGTGCCATCAGCCGACAGGGAGACACCATATATTTT. Encoded protein: CAISRQGDTIYF.

This clone appeared once. This sequence joins TRBV28 and TRBJ2-1; D gene uncertain. Per germline, CDR1 MDHEN and CDR2 SYDVKM. This CDR3 spans 15 amino acids. V was trimmed by 3 bases and J by 5 bases, leaving 14 bases between them. This chain's CDR3 is CASSLGGSRNNEQFF. CDR3 sequence (DNA): TGTGCCAGCAGTTTGGGCGGAAGTCGCAACAATGAGCAGTTCTTC.

The chain recombines TRBV27 with TRBJ2-2; D possibly uses TRBD1 or TRBD2 (5 bases each). This CDR3 comprises 14 residues. The germline CDR1 and CDR2 sequences are MNHEY and SMNVEV (reference sequence). Between the trimmed V and J ends, which lost 5 bases and 3 bases, there was a span of 10 bases. CDR3 in amino acids: CASSPQGDTGELFF. The CDR3 bases are TGTGCCAGCAGTCCCCAGGGAGACACCGGGGAGCTGTTTTTT.